One and the same sample provided the 3 T cell receptor beta chains below, sequenced in a study of T cell responses to AZD1222 COVID-19 vaccine. Generated by immunoSEQ multiplex PCR, the TCRdb table keeps only in-frame clones and is missing some. The sample holds some 150,000 clones, 90% seen once. The specimen comprised peripheral blood, sampled 28 days after the second AZD1222 dose. Receptors originate from an adult who received the AZD1222 COVID-19 vaccine.

This chain connects TRBV5-8 to TRBJ1-5, with 8 bases that match TRBD1. CDR3 length: 14 amino acids. Germline V lookup: CDR1 SGHTS, CDR2 YDEGEE. Unmatched junction bases numbered 2, after V lost 0 bases and J lost 6 bases. The CDR3 reads CASSLGTGSQPQHF. CDR3 sequence (DNA): TGTGCCAGCAGCTTGGGGACAGGGTCTCAGCCCCAGCATTTT.

The CDR3 spells CASSFEGWELFF. CDR3 sequence (DNA): TGTGCCAGCAGTTTTGAGGGGTGGGAGCTGTTTTTT. The V gene is TRBV12-3 or TRBV12-4, the J gene TRBJ2-2; either TRBD1 or TRBD2 may fit D (5 bases each). There are 12 residues in the CDR3. V lost 3 bases and J lost 9, with 8 bases in between.

This chain links TRBV10-3 with TRBJ2-7; 13 bases map to TRBD2. Germline CDR1 is ENHRY and CDR2 is SYGVKD. The V and J ends lost 4 bases and 5 bases, in that order; junction bases with no gene match: 2. The CDR3 has 14 residues. The CDR3 nucleotides read TGTGCCATCAGTGGGACTAGCGGGAGCGACGAGCAGTACTTC. Translated, it gives CAISGTSGSDEQYF.